The clone carrying this TCR beta chain was seen a few times. Its target is not known. The sample originates from a study of post-analysis software for immune sequencing data. Study as a whole: The cohort encompassed relapsing-remitting, secondary progressive and progressive-relapsing multiple sclerosis disease courses. The study's findings and limits: Normalized Chao1 diversity was significantly lower in multiple sclerosis patients than in controls. With TRBV5-6, TRBV5-1 and TRBV20-1 included, about 5 TRBV segments were more frequent in patients than in controls.

TCR beta cDNA libraries included unique molecular identifiers. Yield was approximately 500,000 cDNA molecules from 1 to 10 million T cells. TCRdb processed the PCR reads anew with MiXCR; each CDR3 protein has one entry. Here the sample spans hundreds of thousands of distinct CDR3 sequences, approximately 30% being singletons. Trimming pared 7 bases from V and 2 bases from J, leaving 13 bases between. The CDR3 has 14 amino acids. This chain connects TRBV12-3 or TRBV12-4 to TRBJ2-3; tentatively, D is TRBD1 or TRBD2 (5 bases each). The sequenced material came from blood. This TCR was recovered from a girl aged 5 to 17 with multiple sclerosis. This CDR3 is CASTLRGATDTQYF. CDR3 coding DNA: TGTGCCAGCACCTTAAGAGGGGCCACAGATACGCAGTATTTT.